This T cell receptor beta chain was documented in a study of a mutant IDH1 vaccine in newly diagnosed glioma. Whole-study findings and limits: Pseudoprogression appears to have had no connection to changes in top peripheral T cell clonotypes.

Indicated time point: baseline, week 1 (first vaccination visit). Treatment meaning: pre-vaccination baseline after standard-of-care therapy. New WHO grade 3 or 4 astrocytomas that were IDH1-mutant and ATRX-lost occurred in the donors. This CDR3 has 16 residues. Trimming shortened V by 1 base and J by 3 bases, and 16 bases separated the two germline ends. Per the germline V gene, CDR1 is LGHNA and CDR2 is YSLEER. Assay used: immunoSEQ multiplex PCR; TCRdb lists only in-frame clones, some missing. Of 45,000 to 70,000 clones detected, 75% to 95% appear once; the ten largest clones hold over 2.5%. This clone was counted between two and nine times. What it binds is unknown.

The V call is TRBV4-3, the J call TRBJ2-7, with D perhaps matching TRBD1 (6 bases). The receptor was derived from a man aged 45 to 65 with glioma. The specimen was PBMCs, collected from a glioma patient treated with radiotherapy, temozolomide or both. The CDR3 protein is CASSQARTGTYYEQYF. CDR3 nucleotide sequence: TGCGCCAGCAGCCAAGCACGCACAGGGACCTACTACGAGCAGTACTTC.